The rows below give T cell receptor beta chains drawn from one sample of a study of Ad26.COV2.S vaccination and SARS-CoV-2 variants. This table comes from immunoSEQ multiplex PCR, and its TCRdb copy is limited to in-frame clones, with some not included. The table includes about 400,000 clones, 70% to 90% detected once. Sequencing was performed on peripheral blood, taken in a trial of Ad26.COV2.S vaccine versus placebo. These receptors were taken from a person between 18 and 65 years old who received the Ad26.COV2.S COVID-19 vaccine or a placebo. Both conserved end residues are part of each CDR3.

TRBJ2-1,TRBV7-9,CASSLALSSYNEQFF
TRBJ2-1,TRBV6-2/TRBV6-3,CASSFSGIGINEQFF
TRBJ2-1,TRBV7-9,CASPPGPVFSFGQFF
TRBJ1-4,TRBV28,CASSSGQSNEKLFF
TRBJ1-1,TRBV29-1,CRKEGRGKDTEAFF
TRBJ2-1,TRBV3-1/TRBV3-2,CASSRTSGRGAYNEQFF
TRBJ1-2,TRBV7-2,CASSFRPGTIHGYTF
TRBJ2-6,TRBV28,CASSLTTGAGANVLTF
TRBJ1-1,TRBV19,CASRMGQNRAEQTEAFF
TRBJ2-4,TRBV9,CASSVESQGGNIQYF
TRBJ2-1,TRBV12-5,CASGSGTLYNEQFF
TRBJ2-5,TRBV7-2,CASRRGTETQYF
TRBJ2-1,TRBV27,CASSFDSRFNNEQFF
TRBJ2-1,TRBV7-2,CASSLLREPNEQFF
TRBJ2-7,TRBV6-5,CASSWTSGSYEQYF
TRBJ1-4,TRBV9,CASSRPGLGNEKLFF
TRBJ1-5,TRBV19,CASRTGHQPQHF
TRBJ2-3,TRBV13,CASSLEASTSEPDTQYF
TRBJ1-3,TRBV5-6,CASSFRGGGTGNTIYF
TRBJ2-3,TRBV27,CASSLVPSTDTQYF
TRBJ2-7,TRBV18,CASSPAPLVEQYF
TRBJ2-7,TRBV6-5,CASKRSPSQPYEQYF
TRBJ1-1,TRBV6-5,CASQIGQGVKAFF
TRBJ1-1,TRBV5-1,CASSPGQGVSAFF
TRBJ2-5,TRBV7-7,CASSSPSGSRQETQYF
TRBJ1-1,TRBV2,CASRPSTGTGRTEAFF
TRBJ2-1,TRBV7-9,CASSPWDRVAYNEQFF
TRBJ2-3,TRBV6-1,CASSERVDTQYF
TRBJ2-7,TRBV28,CASRGQGGYEQYF
TRBJ2-3,TRBV6-4,CASSDSCPSGGEQGDTQYF
TRBJ2-3,TRBV19,CATATSGSTDTQYF
TRBJ1-1,TRBV10-3,CAISESGMGTFF
TRBJ2-3,TRBV7-8,CASSLSVGSVTQYF
TRBJ2-7,TRBV9,CASSVGQGGYEQYF
TRBJ2-3,TRBV6-1,CASSEALTPTQYF
TRBJ2-3,TRBV7-9,CASSPPYADTQYF
TRBJ2-1,TRBV21-1,CASILSGRGEQFF
TRBJ1-1,TRBV7-2,CASSSAGVVTEAFF
TRBJ1-2,TRBV11-1,CASSGETVVNYGYTF
TRBJ2-6,TRBV28,CASSLVRDPLSGANVLTF
TRBJ2-1,TRBV27,CASLELTSLSPDEQFF
TRBJ2-1,TRBV5-1,CASSLVPYNEQFF
TRBJ2-7,TRBV7-9,CATETSGAPYEQYF
TRBJ1-5,TRBV27,CASRPTGGAGNQPQHF
TRBJ2-7,TRBV7-9,CASSLGERAIYEQYF
TRBJ1-3,TRBV7-2,CASSAQADTIYF
TRBJ1-2,TRBV5-4,CASSTLKAWGYGYTF
TRBJ2-2,TRBV7-2,CASSLTENTGELFF
TRBJ2-7,TRBV7-2,CASSLDRTYEQYF
TRBJ2-7,TRBV6-1,CASSEGDRGPYEQYF